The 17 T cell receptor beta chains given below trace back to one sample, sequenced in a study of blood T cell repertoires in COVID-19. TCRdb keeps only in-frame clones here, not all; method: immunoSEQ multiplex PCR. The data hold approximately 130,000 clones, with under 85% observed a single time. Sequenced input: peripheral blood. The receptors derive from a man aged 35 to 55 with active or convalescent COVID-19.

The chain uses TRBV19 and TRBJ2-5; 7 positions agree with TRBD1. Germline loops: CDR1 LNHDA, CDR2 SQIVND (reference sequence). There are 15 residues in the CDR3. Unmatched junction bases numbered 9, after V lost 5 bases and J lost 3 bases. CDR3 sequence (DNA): TGTGCCAGTAGTGGATACAGGGGAATAGAAGAGACCCAGTACTTC. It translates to CASSGYRGIEETQYF.

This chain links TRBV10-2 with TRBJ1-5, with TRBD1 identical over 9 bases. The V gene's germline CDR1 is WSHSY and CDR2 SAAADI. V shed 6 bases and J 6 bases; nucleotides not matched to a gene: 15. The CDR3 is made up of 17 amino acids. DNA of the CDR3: TGCGCCAGCAGAAGGGGACAGGGAGGGGCTATCGGTCAGCCCCAGCATTTT. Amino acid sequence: CASRRGQGGAIGQPQHF.

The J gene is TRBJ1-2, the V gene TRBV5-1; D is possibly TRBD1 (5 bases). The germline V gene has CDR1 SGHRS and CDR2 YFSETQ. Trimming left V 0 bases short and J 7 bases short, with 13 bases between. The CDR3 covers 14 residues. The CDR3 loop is CASSLEAGVGGYTF. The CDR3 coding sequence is TGCGCCAGCAGCTTGGAGGCGGGGGTAGGTGGCTACACCTTC. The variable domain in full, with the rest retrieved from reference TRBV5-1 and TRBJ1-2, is KAGVTQTPRYLIKTRGQQVTLSCSPISGHRSVSWYQQTPGQGLQFLFEYFSETQRNKGNFPGRFSGRQFSNSRSEMNVSTLELGDSALYLCASSLEAGVGGYTFGSGTRLTVV.

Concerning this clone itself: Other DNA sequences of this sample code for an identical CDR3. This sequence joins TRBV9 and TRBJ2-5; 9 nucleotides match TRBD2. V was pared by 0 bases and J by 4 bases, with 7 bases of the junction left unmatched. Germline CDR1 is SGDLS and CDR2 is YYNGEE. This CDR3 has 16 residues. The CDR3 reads CASSVVGGGAPETQYF. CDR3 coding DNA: TGTGCCAGCAGCGTAGTGGGCGGGGGGGCCCCAGAGACCCAGTACTTC.

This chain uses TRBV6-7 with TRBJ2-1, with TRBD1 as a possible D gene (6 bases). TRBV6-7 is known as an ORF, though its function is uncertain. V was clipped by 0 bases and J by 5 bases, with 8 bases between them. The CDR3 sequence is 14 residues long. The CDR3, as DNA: TGTGCCAGCAGTTACTCGGGACATAACAATGAGCAGTTCTTC. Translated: CASSYSGHNNEQFF.

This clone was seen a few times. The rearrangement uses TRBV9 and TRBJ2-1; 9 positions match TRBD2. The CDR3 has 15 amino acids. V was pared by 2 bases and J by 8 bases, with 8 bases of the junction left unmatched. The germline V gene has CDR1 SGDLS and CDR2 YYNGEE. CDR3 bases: TGTGCCAGCAGCGTGGGCGGGGGGGGCTCCGATGAGCAGTTCTTC. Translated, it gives CASSVGGGGSDEQFF.

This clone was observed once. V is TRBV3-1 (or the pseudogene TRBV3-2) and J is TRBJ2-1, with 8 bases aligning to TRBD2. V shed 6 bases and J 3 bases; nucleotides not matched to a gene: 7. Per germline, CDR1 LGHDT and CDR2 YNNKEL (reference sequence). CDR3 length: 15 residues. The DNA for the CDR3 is TGTGCCAGCAGGGTAAGCGGGGGACTCTACAATGAGCAGTTCTTC. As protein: CASRVSGGLYNEQFF.

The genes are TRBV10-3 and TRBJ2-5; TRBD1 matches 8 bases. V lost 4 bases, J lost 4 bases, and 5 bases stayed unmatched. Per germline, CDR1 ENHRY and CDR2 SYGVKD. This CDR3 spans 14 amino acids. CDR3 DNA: TGTGCCATCAGTGTGGGTGACAGGGGAGAGACCCAGTACTTC. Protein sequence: CAISVGDRGETQYF.

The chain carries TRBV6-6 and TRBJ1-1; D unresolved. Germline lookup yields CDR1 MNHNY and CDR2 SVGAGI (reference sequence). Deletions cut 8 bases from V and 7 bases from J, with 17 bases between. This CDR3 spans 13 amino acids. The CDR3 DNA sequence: TGTGCCAGCTCGGGAACAGTAATGATTGAAGCTTTCTTT. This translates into CASSGTVMIEAFF.

The CDR3 DNA reads TGTGCCAGCAGCTTGTTGGGGCGGTGGGAGCAGTACTTC. Translation gives CASSLLGRWEQYF. The rearrangement uses TRBV7-2 and TRBJ2-7; D is possibly TRBD1 (5 bases). The germline gives CDR1 SGHTA, CDR2 FQGNSA. This CDR3 is built from 13 residues. Between the trimmed V and J ends, which lost 3 bases and 7 bases, there was a span of 13 bases.

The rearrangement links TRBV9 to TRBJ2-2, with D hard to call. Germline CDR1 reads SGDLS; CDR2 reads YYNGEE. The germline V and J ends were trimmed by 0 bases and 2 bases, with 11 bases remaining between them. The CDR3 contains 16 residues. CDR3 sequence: CASSVGATENTGELFF. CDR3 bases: TGTGCCAGCAGCGTAGGGGCAACGGAAAACACCGGGGAGCTGTTTTTT.

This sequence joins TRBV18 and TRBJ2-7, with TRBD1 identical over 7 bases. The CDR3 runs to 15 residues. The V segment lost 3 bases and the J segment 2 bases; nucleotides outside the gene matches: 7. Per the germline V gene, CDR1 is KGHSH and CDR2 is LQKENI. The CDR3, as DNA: TGTGCCAGCTCACCCCGACAGGGCGAGACCTACGAGCAGTACTTC. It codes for CASSPRQGETYEQYF.

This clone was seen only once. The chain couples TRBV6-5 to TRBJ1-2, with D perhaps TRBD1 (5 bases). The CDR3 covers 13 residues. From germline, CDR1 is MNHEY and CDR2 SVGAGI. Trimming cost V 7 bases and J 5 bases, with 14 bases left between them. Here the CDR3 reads CASKATDLYGYTF. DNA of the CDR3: TGTGCCAGCAAAGCGACAGACTTATATGGCTACACCTTC.

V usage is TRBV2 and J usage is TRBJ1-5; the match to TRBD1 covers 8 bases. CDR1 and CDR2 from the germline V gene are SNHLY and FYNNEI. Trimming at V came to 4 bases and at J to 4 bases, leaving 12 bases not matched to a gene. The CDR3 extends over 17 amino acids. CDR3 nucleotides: TGTGCCAGCAGTGTTGTACAGGGGGGGTATGGGAATCAGCCCCAGCATTTT. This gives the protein CASSVVQGGYGNQPQHF.

CDR3 amino acids: CASRPRDRGNNEKLFF. DNA for the CDR3: TGTGCCAGTAGACCTCGGGACAGGGGGAATAATGAAAAACTGTTTTTT. The chain has TRBV19 and TRBJ1-4; 11 bases line up with TRBD1. The CDR3 sequence is 16 residues long. Per the germline V gene, CDR1 is LNHDA and CDR2 is SQIVND (reference sequence). J gave up 4 bases and V 6 bases, and 7 bases lay outside the gene matches.

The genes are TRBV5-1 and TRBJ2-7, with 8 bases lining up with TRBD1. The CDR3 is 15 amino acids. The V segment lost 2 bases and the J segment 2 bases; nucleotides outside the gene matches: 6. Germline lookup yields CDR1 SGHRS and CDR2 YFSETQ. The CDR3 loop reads CASSFGPTGAYEQYF. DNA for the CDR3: TGCGCCAGCAGCTTTGGACCGACAGGGGCCTACGAGCAGTACTTC.

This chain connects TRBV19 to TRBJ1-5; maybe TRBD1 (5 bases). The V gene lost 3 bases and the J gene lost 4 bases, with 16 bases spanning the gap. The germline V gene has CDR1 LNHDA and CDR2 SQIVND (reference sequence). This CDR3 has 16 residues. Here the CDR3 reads CASSMRQPQRNQPQHF. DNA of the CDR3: TGTGCCAGTAGTATGCGACAGCCGCAGAGGAATCAGCCCCAGCATTTT.